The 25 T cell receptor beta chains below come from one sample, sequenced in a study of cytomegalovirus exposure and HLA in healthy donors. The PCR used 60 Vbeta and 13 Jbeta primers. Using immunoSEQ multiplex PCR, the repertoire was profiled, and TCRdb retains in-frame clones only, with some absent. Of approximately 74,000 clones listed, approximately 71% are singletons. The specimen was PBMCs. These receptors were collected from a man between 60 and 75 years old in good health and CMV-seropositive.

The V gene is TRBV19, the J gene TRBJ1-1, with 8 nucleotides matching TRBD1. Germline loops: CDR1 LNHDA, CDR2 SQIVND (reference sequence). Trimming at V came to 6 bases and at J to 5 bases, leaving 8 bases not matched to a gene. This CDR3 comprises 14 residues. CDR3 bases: TGTGCCAGTAGCCAATCGACAGGGGTGACTGAAGCTTTCTTT. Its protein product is CASSQSTGVTEAFF.

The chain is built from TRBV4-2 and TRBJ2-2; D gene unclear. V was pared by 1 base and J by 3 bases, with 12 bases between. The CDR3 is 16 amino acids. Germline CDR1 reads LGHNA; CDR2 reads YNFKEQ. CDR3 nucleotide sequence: TGTGCCAGCAGCCAAGGGCGCAGTGAGGACACCGGGGAGCTGTTTTTT. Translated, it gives CASSQGRSEDTGELFF.

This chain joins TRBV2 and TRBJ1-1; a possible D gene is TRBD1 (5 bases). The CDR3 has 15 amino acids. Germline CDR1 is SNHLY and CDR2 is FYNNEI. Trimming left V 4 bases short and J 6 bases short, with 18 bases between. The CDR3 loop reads CASSVGAGRGAEAFF. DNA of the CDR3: TGTGCCAGCAGTGTTGGGGCAGGGAGGGGCGCTGAAGCTTTCTTT.

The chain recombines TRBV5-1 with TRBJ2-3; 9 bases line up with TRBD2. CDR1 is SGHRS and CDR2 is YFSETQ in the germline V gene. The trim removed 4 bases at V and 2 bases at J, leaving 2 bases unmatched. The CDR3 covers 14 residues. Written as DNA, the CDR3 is TGCGCCAGCAGCATAGCGGGGGTCACAGATACGCAGTATTTT. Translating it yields CASSIAGVTDTQYF.

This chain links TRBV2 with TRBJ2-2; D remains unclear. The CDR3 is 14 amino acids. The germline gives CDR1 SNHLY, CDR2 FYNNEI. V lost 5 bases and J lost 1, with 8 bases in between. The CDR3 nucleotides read TGTGCCAGCAGTCCCCAACTGAACACCGGGGAGCTGTTTTTT. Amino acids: CASSPQLNTGELFF.

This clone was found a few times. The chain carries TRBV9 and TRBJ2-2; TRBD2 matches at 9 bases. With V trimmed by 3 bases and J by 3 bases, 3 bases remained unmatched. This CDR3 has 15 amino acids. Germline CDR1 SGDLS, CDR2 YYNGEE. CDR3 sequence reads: CASSALAGYTGELFF. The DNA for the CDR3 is TGTGCCAGCAGCGCCCTAGCGGGGTACACCGGGGAGCTGTTTTTT.

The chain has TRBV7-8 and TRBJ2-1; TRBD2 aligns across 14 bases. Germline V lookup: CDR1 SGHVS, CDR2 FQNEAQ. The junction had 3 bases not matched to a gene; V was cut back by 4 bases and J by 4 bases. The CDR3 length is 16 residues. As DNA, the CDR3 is TGTGCCAGCAGCTCCCGACTAGCGGGAGGGTACAATGAGCAGTTCTTC. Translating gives CASSSRLAGGYNEQFF. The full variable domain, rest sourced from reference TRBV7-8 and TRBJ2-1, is GAGVSQSPRYKVAKRGQDVALRCDPISGHVSLFWYQQALGQGPEFLTYFQNEAQLDKSGLPSDRFFAERPEGSVSTLKIQRTQQEDSAVYLCASSSRLAGGYNEQFFGPGTRLTVL.

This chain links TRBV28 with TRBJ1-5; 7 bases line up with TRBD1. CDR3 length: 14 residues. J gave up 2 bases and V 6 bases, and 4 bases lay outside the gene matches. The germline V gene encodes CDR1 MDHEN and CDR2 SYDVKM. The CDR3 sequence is CASRTGPGNQPQHF. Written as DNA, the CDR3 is TGTGCCAGCAGGACAGGGCCGGGCAATCAGCCCCAGCATTTT.

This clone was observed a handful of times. In nucleotides, the CDR3 is TGTGCCAGCAGCCCGGACACCAGAATGAGGGAGCAGTACTTC. Its translation is CASSPDTRMREQYF. This sequence joins TRBV9 and TRBJ2-7; the D gene is possibly TRBD1 (5 bases). Trimming removed 4 bases at V and 7 bases at J, with 18 bases between. CDR3 size: 14 residues. Germline loops: CDR1 SGDLS, CDR2 YYNGEE.

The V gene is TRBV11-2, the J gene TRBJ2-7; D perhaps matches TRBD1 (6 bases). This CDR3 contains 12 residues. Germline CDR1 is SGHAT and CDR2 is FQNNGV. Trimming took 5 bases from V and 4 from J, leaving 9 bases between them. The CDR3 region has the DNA TGTGCCAGCAGCCGGACAGCTTACGAGCAGTACTTC. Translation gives CASSRTAYEQYF.

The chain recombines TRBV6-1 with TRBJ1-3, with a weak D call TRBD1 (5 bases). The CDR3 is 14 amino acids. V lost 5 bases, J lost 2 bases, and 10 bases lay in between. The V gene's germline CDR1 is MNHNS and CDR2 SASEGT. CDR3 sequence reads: CASSWGLAGNTIYF. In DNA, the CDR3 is TGTGCCAGCAGTTGGGGCTTAGCTGGAAACACCATATATTTT.

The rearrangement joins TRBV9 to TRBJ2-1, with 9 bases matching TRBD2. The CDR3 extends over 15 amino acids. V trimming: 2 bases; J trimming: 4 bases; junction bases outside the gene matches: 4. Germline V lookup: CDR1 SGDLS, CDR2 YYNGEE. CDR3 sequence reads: CASSVTAGGYNEQFF. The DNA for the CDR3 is TGTGCCAGCAGCGTGACGGCGGGAGGGTACAATGAGCAGTTCTTC.

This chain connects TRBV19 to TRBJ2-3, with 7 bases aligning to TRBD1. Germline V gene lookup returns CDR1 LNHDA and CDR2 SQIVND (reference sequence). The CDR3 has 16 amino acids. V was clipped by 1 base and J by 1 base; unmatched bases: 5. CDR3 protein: CASSIGSGGGTDTQYF. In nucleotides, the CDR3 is TGTGCCAGTAGTATAGGGTCAGGGGGAGGCACAGATACGCAGTATTTT. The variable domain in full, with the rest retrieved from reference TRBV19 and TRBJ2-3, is DGGITQSPKYLFRKEGQNVTLSCEQNLNHDAMYWYRQDPGQGLRLIYYSQIVNDFQKGDIAEGYSVSREKKESFPLTVTSAQKNPTAFYLCASSIGSGGGTDTQYFGPGTRLTVL.

The CDR3 DNA is TGTGCCAGCTGGAGTAATGAAAAACTGTTTTTT. Translating gives CASWSNEKLFF. This sequence joins TRBV28 and TRBJ1-4; no definite D call. The CDR3 spans 11 residues. The germline V gene encodes CDR1 MDHEN and CDR2 SYDVKM. The V and J ends lost 8 bases and 4 bases respectively, with 5 bases between them. The complete variable domain, with remaining parts taken from reference TRBV28 and TRBJ1-4, reads DVKVTQSSRYLVKRTGEKVFLECVQDMDHENMFWYRQDPGLGLRLIYFSYDVKMKEKGDIPEGYSVSREKKERFSLILESASTNQTSMYLCASWSNEKLFFGSGTQLSVL.

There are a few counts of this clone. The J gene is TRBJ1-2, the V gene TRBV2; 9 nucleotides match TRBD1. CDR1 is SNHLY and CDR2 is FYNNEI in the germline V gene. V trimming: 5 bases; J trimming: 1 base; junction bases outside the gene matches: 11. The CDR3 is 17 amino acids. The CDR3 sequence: CASSTGTGSARNYGYTF. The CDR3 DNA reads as TGTGCCAGCAGTACCGGGACAGGGTCCGCCCGTAACTATGGCTACACCTTC.

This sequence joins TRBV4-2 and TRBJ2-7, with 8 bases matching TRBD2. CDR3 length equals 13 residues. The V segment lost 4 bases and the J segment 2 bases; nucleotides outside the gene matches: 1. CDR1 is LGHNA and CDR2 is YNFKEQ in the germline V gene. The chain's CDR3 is CASSPTSAYEQYF. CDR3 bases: TGTGCCAGCAGCCCGACTAGCGCCTACGAGCAGTACTTC.

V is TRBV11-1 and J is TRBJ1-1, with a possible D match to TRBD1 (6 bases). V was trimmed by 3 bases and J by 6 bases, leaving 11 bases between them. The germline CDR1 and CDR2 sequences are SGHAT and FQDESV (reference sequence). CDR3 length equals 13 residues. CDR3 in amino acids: CASSFGTTPEAFF. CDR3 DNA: TGTGCCAGCAGCTTTGGGACAACGCCTGAAGCTTTCTTT.

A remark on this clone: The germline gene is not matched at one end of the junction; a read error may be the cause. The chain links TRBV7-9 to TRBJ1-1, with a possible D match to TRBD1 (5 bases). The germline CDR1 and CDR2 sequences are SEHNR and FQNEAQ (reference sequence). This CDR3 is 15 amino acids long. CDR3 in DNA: TGTTCCAGCAGCTTTTTAATAGGGGTCGGCACTGAAGCTTTCTTT. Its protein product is CSSSFLIGVGTEAFF.

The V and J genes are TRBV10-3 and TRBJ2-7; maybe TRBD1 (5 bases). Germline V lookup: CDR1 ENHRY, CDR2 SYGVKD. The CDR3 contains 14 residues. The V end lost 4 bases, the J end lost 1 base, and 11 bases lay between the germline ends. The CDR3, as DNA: TGTGCCATCAGTGGGACACCCCTTTCCTACGAGCAGTACTTC. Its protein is CAISGTPLSYEQYF.

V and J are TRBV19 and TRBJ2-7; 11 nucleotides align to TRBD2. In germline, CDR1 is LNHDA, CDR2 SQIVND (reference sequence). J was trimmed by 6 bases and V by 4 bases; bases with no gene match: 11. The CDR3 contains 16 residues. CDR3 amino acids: CASSRSTSGSVGEQYF. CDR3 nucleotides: TGTGCCAGTAGTAGATCCACTAGCGGGAGCGTCGGCGAGCAGTACTTC.

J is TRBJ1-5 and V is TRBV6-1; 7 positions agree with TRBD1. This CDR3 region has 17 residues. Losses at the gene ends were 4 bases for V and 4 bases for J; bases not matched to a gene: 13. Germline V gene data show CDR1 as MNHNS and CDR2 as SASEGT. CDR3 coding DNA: TGTGCCAGCAGTGCGCAAGGGGACAGACTTTCAAATCAGCCCCAGCATTTT. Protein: CASSAQGDRLSNQPQHF.

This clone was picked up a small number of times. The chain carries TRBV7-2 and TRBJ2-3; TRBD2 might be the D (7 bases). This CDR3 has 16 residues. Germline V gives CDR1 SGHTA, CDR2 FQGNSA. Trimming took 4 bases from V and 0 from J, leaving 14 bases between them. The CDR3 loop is CASSSGRGASTDTQYF. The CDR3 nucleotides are TGTGCCAGCAGCTCCGGACGGGGGGCTAGCACAGATACGCAGTATTTT.

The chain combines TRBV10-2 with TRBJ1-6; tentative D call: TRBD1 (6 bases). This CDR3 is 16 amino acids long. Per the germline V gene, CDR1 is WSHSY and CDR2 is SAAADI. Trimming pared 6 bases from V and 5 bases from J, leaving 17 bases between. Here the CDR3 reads CASSGRGGTDNSPLHF. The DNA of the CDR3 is TGCGCCAGCAGCGGCAGGGGAGGGACGGATAATTCACCCCTCCACTTT.

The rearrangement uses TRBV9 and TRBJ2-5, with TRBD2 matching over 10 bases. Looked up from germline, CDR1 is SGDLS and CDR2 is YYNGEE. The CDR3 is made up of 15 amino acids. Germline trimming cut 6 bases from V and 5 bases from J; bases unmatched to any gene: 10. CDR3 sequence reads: CASNPSGSLGETQYF. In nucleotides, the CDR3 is TGTGCCAGCAACCCTAGCGGGAGTCTGGGGGAGACCCAGTACTTC.

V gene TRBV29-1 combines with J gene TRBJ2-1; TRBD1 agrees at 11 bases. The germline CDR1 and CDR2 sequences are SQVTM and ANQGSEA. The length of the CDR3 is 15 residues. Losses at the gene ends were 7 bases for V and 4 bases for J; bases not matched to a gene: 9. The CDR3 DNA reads TGCAGCGCGGAACTCCGGGACAGGGGGTACAATGAGCAGTTCTTC. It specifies CSAELRDRGYNEQFF.